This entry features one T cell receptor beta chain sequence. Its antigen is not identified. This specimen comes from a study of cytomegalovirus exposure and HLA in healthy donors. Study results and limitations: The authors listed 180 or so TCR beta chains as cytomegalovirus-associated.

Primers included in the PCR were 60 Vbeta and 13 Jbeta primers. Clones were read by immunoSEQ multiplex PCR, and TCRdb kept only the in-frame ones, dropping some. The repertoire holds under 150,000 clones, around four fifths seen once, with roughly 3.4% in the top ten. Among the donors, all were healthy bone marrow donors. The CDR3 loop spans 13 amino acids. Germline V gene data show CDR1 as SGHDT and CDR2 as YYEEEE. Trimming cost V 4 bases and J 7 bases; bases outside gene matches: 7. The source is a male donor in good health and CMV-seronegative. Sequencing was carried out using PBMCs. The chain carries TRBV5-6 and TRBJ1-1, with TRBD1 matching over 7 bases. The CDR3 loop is CASSPGGGLEAFF. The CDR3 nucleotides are TGTGCCAGCAGCCCAGGAGGGGGCCTTGAAGCTTTCTTT.